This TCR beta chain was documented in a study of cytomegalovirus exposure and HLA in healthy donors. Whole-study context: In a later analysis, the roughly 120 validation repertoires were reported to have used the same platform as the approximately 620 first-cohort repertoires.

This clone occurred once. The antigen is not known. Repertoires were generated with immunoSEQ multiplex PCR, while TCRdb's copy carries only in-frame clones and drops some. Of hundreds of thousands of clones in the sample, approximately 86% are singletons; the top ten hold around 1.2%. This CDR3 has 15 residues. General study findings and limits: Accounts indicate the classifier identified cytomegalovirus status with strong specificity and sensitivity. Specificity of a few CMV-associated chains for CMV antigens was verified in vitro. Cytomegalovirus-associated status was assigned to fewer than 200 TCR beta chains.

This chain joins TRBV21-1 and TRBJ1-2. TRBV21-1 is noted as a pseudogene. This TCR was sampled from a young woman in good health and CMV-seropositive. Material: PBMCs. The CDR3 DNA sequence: TGTGCCAGCTTCCGGGGGGGGGCAGGGCAATATGGCTACACCTTC. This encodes CASFRGGAGQYGYTF.